This T cell receptor beta chain was identified during a study of T cell repertoires in cytomegalovirus infection. The wider study: Public TCR beta signatures indicated both CMV infection and matching HLA type.

Study observations and caveats: Of the TCR beta families, the public ones yielded a cumulative frequency that identified carriers of CMV plus the relevant HLA. CMV-specific TCR beta clonotypes restricted by HLA-C dominated the ex vivo response.

A single record per CDR3 protein comes from TCRdb applying MiXCR to the reads. Seen here are about 250,000 distinct CDR3 sequences, about 18% observed once, and the top ten hold roughly 50%. Regarding this clonotype: Its antigen is not known.

Germline values: CDR1 SGHVS, CDR2 FQNEAQ. The CDR3 has 13 amino acids. Trimming stripped 0 bases from V and 9 bases from J, with 9 bases between. The V gene is TRBV7-8, the J gene TRBJ2-1; D remains ambiguous. The material sequenced was CD8+ T cells from PBMCs. This clonotype was sampled from a human donor in good health (CMV status not recorded). Some clones in this sample may be carry-over from other donors' samples. CDR3 coding DNA: TGTGCCAGCAGCTTAGCGCTATTGAGTGAGCAGTTCTTC. This encodes CASSLALLSEQFF. Full variable domain (remainder filled in from reference TRBV7-8 and TRBJ2-1): GAGVSQSPRYKVAKRGQDVALRCDPISGHVSLFWYQQALGQGPEFLTYFQNEAQLDKSGLPSDRFFAERPEGSVSTLKIQRTQQEDSAVYLCASSLALLSEQFFGPGTRLTVL.